This T cell receptor (beta chain) originates from a study of T cells in Graves' hyperthyroidism and ophthalmopathy. As for the study in general: Peripheral blood specimens were obtained at initial diagnosis, prior to any treatment.

TCR beta CDR3 regions were amplified from RNA. The primer set for the first-round RT-PCR of the TCR CDR3 was HTBI. TCRdb called the multiplex PCR reads again in MiXCR, with one record for every CDR3 protein. The table lists roughly 800,000 distinct CDR3 sequences, over 35% of them singletons. Study results and limitations: Separation of ophthalmopathy from stable hyperthyroidism was achieved by a 13 V-J model.

This clonotype was picked up many times. Its matching antigen is unknown. V was trimmed by 5 bases and J by 4 bases, leaving 12 bases between them. CDR3 length equals 13 residues. From germline, CDR1 is SEHNR and CDR2 FQNEAQ (reference sequence). Patients were excluded for uncontrolled infection, other autoimmune disease, pregnancy or lactation. The sequencing input was blood. The TCR originated in a man younger than 35 with Graves' hyperthyroidism. The chain recombines TRBV7-9 with TRBJ2-7; D call uncertain. CDR3 amino acids: CASSQTDGYEQYF. The CDR3 nucleotides read TGTGCCAGCAGCCAGACGGACGGATACGAGCAGTACTTC.